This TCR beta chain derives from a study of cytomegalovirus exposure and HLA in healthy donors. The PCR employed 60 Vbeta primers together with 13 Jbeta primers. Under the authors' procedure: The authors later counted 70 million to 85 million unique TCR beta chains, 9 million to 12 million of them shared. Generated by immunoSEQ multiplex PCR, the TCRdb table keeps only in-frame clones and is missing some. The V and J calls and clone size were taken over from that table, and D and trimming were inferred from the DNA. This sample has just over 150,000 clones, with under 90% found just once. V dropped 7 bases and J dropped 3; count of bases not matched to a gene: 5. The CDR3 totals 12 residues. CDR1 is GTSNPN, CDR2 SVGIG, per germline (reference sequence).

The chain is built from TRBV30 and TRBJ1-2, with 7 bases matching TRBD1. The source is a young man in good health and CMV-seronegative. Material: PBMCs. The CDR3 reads CAFGTEDYGYTF. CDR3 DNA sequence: TGTGCCTTTGGGACAGAAGACTATGGCTACACCTTC. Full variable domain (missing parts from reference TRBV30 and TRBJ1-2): SQTIHQWPATLVQPVGSPLSLECTVEGTSNPNLYWYRQAAGRGLQLLFYSVGIGQISSEVPQNLSASRPQDRQFILSSKKLLLSDSGFYLCAFGTEDYGYTFGSGTRLTVV.